Below, one T cell receptor (beta chain) is given with its context. Germline assignment: CDR1 LNHDA and CDR2 SQIVND (reference sequence). The CDR3 loop spans 14 amino acids. Germline trimming cut 6 bases from V and 3 bases from J; bases unmatched to any gene: 7. The data are from a study of blood T cell repertoires in COVID-19. Background on the study: The study drew acute and convalescent COVID-19 samples from the United States, Italy and Spain. Nucleic acid was either cDNA or gDNA, and it came from T cells, B-cell-depleted T cells, or PBMCs.

Source study methods: From reference gene primer amplification, estimates of nucleated cell counts were derived. Libraries were prepared by immunoSEQ multiplex PCR; TCRdb keeps only in-frame clonotypes and omits some of them. V and J calls and clone size are copied from that table; D and trimming were computed from the DNA. The table lists about 70,000 clones, about 90% of them singletons. The sample taken for sequencing was peripheral blood. The TCR originated in a man aged 55 to 70 with acute or convalescent COVID-19. This sequence joins TRBV19 and TRBJ1-1; 7 nucleotides line up with TRBD1. The CDR3 spells CASSKGARDTEAFF. The CDR3 DNA reads as TGTGCCAGTAGCAAGGGGGCGCGGGACACTGAAGCTTTCTTT.